These 23 T cell receptor beta chains share one sample of origin, sequenced in a study of blood T cell repertoires in COVID-19. Clones were read by immunoSEQ multiplex PCR, and TCRdb kept only the in-frame ones, dropping some. The sample has under 200,000 clones, roughly 90% seen once. Sequencing used PBMCs or T cells enriched from blood (not recorded which). These receptors all stem from a woman between 50 and 59 years old who had recovered from COVID-19.

This chain links TRBV27 with TRBJ1-5, with D unclear. Germline V lookup: CDR1 MNHEY, CDR2 SMNVEV (reference sequence). The CDR3 is made up of 12 amino acids. Between the trimmed V and J ends, which lost 8 bases and 1 base, there was a span of 6 bases. CDR3 region: CASGRSNQPQHF. The CDR3 DNA reads TGTGCCAGCGGGAGGAGCAATCAGCCCCAGCATTTT.

V gene TRBV15 combines with J gene TRBJ1-5; D is perhaps TRBD1 (5 bases). Trimming left V 8 bases short and J 0 bases short, with 20 bases between. The CDR3 loop spans 17 amino acids. The germline CDR1 and CDR2 sequences are LNHNV and YYDKDF (reference sequence). The DNA of the CDR3 is TGTGCCACCCAGGGTGGGAGGGGACTAAATAGCAATCAGCCCCAGCATTTT. Residues: CATQGGRGLNSNQPQHF. Drawing the rest from reference TRBV15 and TRBJ1-5, the complete variable domain is DAMVIQNPRYQVTQFGKPVTLSCSQTLNHNVMYWYQQKSSQAPKLLFHYYDKDFNNEADTPDNFQSRRPNTSFCFLDIRSPGLGDTAMYLCATQGGRGLNSNQPQHFGDGTRLSIL.

J is TRBJ2-2 and V is TRBV6-4; the match to TRBD2 covers 7 bases. Germline V gives CDR1 MRHNA, CDR2 SNTAGT. The CDR3 is 17 amino acids. J lost 7 bases, V lost 1 base, and 12 bases had no gene match. The CDR3 bases are TGTGCCAGCAGTGACTGGAGCGGGGAGGTCCTTGACGGGGAGCTGTTTTTT. Translation gives CASSDWSGEVLDGELFF.

CDR3 amino acids: CASSPQATLNTEAFF. CDR3 in DNA: TGCGCCAGCAGCCCTCAAGCGACCCTGAACACTGAAGCTTTCTTT. The rearrangement links TRBV5-1 to TRBJ1-1, with D unclear. V was pared by 4 bases and J by 0 bases, with 13 bases between. The V gene's germline CDR1 is SGHRS and CDR2 YFSETQ. CDR3 length: 15 residues. Drawing the rest from reference TRBV5-1 and TRBJ1-1, the complete variable domain is KAGVTQTPRYLIKTRGQQVTLSCSPISGHRSVSWYQQTPGQGLQFLFEYFSETQRNKGNFPGRFSGRQFSNSRSEMNVSTLELGDSALYLCASSPQATLNTEAFFGQGTRLTVV.

The gene calls are TRBV5-4 and TRBJ2-4; D might be TRBD2 (6 bases). The CDR3 is 16 amino acids. The V gene's germline CDR1 is SGHNT and CDR2 YYREEE (reference sequence). Trimming shortened V by 4 bases and J by 0 bases, and 14 bases separated the two germline ends. CDR3: CASSREPGLAKNIQYF. CDR3 nucleotides: TGTGCCAGCAGCCGGGAACCGGGACTAGCCAAAAACATTCAGTACTTC.

On this clone itself: The identical CDR3 is also encoded by other nucleotide sequences in the sample. The CDR3 region is CASSFTGNTEAFF. The CDR3 DNA sequence: TGTGCCAGCAGCTTCACAGGAAACACTGAAGCTTTCTTT. This chain connects TRBV11-3 to TRBJ1-1; a possible D gene is TRBD1 (5 bases). The CDR3 is 13 amino acids. Germline assignment: CDR1 SGHNT and CDR2 YENEEA. V lost 3 bases, J lost 2 bases, and 7 bases lay in between.

This chain links TRBV19 with TRBJ1-2, with 8 bases fitting TRBD1. CDR3 length: 15 amino acids. Germline assignment: CDR1 LNHDA and CDR2 SQIVND (reference sequence). J gave up 4 bases and V 2 bases, and 6 bases lay outside the gene matches. The CDR3 region is CASSIQGANTYGYTF. DNA of the CDR3: TGTGCCAGTAGTATACAGGGGGCGAACACCTATGGCTACACCTTC.

V and J are TRBV6-1 and TRBJ1-5; perhaps TRBD1 as D (6 bases). Per germline, CDR1 MNHNS and CDR2 SASEGT. The CDR3 is 16 amino acids. The V gene lost 4 bases and the J gene lost 4 bases, with 17 bases spanning the gap. The CDR3 nucleotides read TGTGCCAGCAGTGCCACGACAGGAGGTCCGAATCAGCCCCAGCATTTT. This gives the protein CASSATTGGPNQPQHF.

The V gene is TRBV5-4, the J gene TRBJ2-7; 10 nucleotides match TRBD2. This CDR3 spans 15 amino acids. Trimming removed 0 bases from V and 7 bases from J; junction bases left unmatched: 7. Germline CDR1 SGHNT, CDR2 YYREEE (reference sequence). CDR3 sequence: CASSLALAGGEEQYF. CDR3 DNA sequence: TGTGCCAGCAGCTTGGCCTTAGCGGGGGGAGAAGAGCAGTACTTC.

The gene calls are TRBV2 and TRBJ1-3; a weak D match, TRBD1 (6 bases). Germline CDR1 is SNHLY and CDR2 is FYNNEI. The CDR3 extends over 15 amino acids. V lost 5 bases, J lost 4 bases, and 15 bases lay in between. In DNA form, the CDR3 reads TGTGCCAGCAGTCAGCAGGGGCTGGGGGGAAACACCATATATTTT. Its protein is CASSQQGLGGNTIYF.

V gene TRBV6-5 combines with J gene TRBJ2-1, with unresolved D. The CDR3 is made up of 14 amino acids. Looked up from germline, CDR1 is MNHEY and CDR2 is SVGAGI. Trimming pared 5 bases from V and 5 bases from J, leaving 13 bases between. The CDR3 loop is CASSPSLTNNEQFF. The CDR3 nucleotides read TGTGCCAGCAGTCCCAGTCTTACTAACAATGAGCAGTTCTTC.

The rearrangement uses TRBV19 and TRBJ2-1; D perhaps matches TRBD1 (6 bases). The germline CDR1 and CDR2 sequences are LNHDA and SQIVND (reference sequence). The CDR3 totals 12 residues. V shed 2 bases and J shed 8 bases, with 7 bases lying between them. The CDR3 nucleotides are TGTGCCAGTAGTATAAGACAGGATGAGCAGTTCTTC. Translation gives CASSIRQDEQFF. Full variable domain (remainder filled in from reference TRBV19 and TRBJ2-1): DGGITQSPKYLFRKEGQNVTLSCEQNLNHDAMYWYRQDPGQGLRLIYYSQIVNDFQKGDIAEGYSVSREKKESFPLTVTSAQKNPTAFYLCASSIRQDEQFFGPGTRLTVL.

The V and J genes are TRBV28 and TRBJ1-1, with 7 bases that match TRBD1. J gave up 11 bases and V 6 bases, and 15 bases lay outside the gene matches. CDR3 length equals 14 residues. Germline CDR1 is MDHEN and CDR2 is SYDVKM. As DNA, the CDR3 is TGTGCCAGCAGCCGGGACCAGGGGGTTAATTCGGCTTTCTTT. Its translation: CASSRDQGVNSAFF.

This clone was found once. The gene calls are TRBV30 and TRBJ1-2, with 7 nucleotides matching TRBD1. The germline V gene encodes CDR1 GTSNPN and CDR2 SVGIG (reference sequence). The length of the CDR3 is 13 residues. The V and J ends lost 8 bases and 1 base, in that order; junction bases with no gene match: 7. CDR3 nucleotide sequence: TGTGCCCAACCGGGACAGAGTAACTATGGCTACACCTTC. Amino acids: CAQPGQSNYGYTF.

This CDR3 reads CASSQRTGSHEQYF. The CDR3 coding sequence is TGCGCCAGCAGCCAGCGGACAGGGAGCCACGAGCAGTACTTC. This chain connects TRBV4-3 to TRBJ2-7; 8 bases line up with TRBD1. This CDR3 contains 14 residues. Trimming at V came to 3 bases and at J to 5 bases, leaving 6 bases not matched to a gene. Per the germline V gene, CDR1 is LGHNA and CDR2 is YSLEER.

This clone has only one observation. The CDR3 region is CASSHGTTYNEQFF. For the CDR3, the DNA is TGTGCCAGCAGTCACGGGACTACTTACAATGAGCAGTTCTTC. The J gene is TRBJ2-1, the V gene TRBV6-5; 7 bases are shared with TRBD2. Germline CDR1 is MNHEY and CDR2 is SVGAGI. This CDR3 is built from 14 residues. With 5 bases clipped from V and 4 bases from J, the junction kept 5 bases outside the gene matches.

Written as DNA, the CDR3 is TGTGCCAGCAGCGAACCCGGGACAGACTCCTACGAGCAGTACTTC. This encodes CASSEPGTDSYEQYF. The chain couples TRBV27 to TRBJ2-7, with TRBD1 identical over 7 bases. Germline-derived CDR1 and CDR2 are MNHEY and SMNVEV (reference sequence). With V trimmed by 6 bases and J by 0 bases, 8 bases remained unmatched. This CDR3 comprises 15 residues.

This chain joins TRBV19 and TRBJ2-7; tentative D call: TRBD1 (6 bases). Germline-derived CDR1 and CDR2 are LNHDA and SQIVND (reference sequence). This CDR3 contains 12 residues. V was pared by 3 bases and J by 3 bases, with 6 bases between. CDR3 loop: CASSMGHYEQYF. In DNA, the CDR3 is TGTGCCAGTAGTATGGGACACTACGAGCAGTACTTC. Together with reference TRBV19 and TRBJ2-7, the CDR3 gives the full variable domain: DGGITQSPKYLFRKEGQNVTLSCEQNLNHDAMYWYRQDPGQGLRLIYYSQIVNDFQKGDIAEGYSVSREKKESFPLTVTSAQKNPTAFYLCASSMGHYEQYFGPGTRLTVT.

This clone was seen just once. This chain connects TRBV28 to TRBJ2-7, with unresolved D. This CDR3 has 12 amino acids. Trimming cost V 3 bases and J 4 bases, with 7 bases left between them. CDR1 is MDHEN and CDR2 is SYDVKM in the germline V gene. For the CDR3, the DNA is TGTGCCAGCAGTTTGTTGGCTTACGAGCAGTACTTC. Its protein product is CASSLLAYEQYF.

The chain has TRBV6-1 and TRBJ2-1; D is perhaps TRBD2 (6 bases). Germline V gene lookup returns CDR1 MNHNS and CDR2 SASEGT. V lost 4 bases and J 5 bases, leaving 21 bases between the germline ends. The CDR3 runs 17 residues. In DNA, the CDR3 is TGTGCCAGCAGTGCCAACCCCAGCGGACTAACCAACAATGAGCAGTTCTTC. Amino acid sequence: CASSANPSGLTNNEQFF.

CDR3: CSVWASYEQYF. CDR3 nucleotides: TGCAGCGTCTGGGCCTCCTACGAGCAGTACTTC. V and J are TRBV29-1 and TRBJ2-7, with D uncertain. CDR1 SQVTM and CDR2 ANQGSEA come from the germline V gene. This CDR3 is 11 amino acids long. Trimming removed 6 bases from V and 0 bases from J, with 6 bases in between.

The chain recombines TRBV18 with TRBJ2-1, with 9 bases matching TRBD1. CDR3 length equals 14 residues. The germline V gene encodes CDR1 KGHSH and CDR2 LQKENI. The V gene end was trimmed by 3 bases and the J gene end by 12 bases; junction bases not matched to a gene: 9. The CDR3 bases are TGTGCCAGCTCACCCGCCGGGACAGGGTCATGGCAGTTCTTC. As protein: CASSPAGTGSWQFF. The variable domain in full, with the rest retrieved from reference TRBV18 and TRBJ2-1, is NAGVMQNPRHLVRRRGQEARLRCSPMKGHSHVYWYRQLPEEGLKFMVYLQKENIIDESGMPKERFSAEFPKEGPSILRIQQVVRGDSAAYFCASSPAGTGSWQFFGPGTRLTVL.

The rearrangement uses TRBV5-8 and TRBJ1-5; TRBD1 matches at 10 bases. The CDR3 totals 15 residues. V lost 6 bases to trimming and J lost 4 bases; unmatched junction nucleotides: 7. In germline, CDR1 is SGHTS, CDR2 YDEGEE. CDR3 bases: TGTGCCAGCACCCCGGTGGGACAGGGGAATCAGCCCCAGCATTTT. It yields the protein CASTPVGQGNQPQHF.